This T cell receptor (beta chain) was obtained from a study of T cells after yellow fever vaccination. This clonotype was observed many times. Its matching antigen is unknown. Whole-study results and caveats: Any FACS-sorted repertoire could hold abundant clonotypes that contaminate it from the bulk population. A small proportion of clonotypes was detected in both the CD4 and CD8 compartments.

TCRdb ran MiXCR on the 5' RACE reads and lists one entry per CDR3 protein. The top ten hold approximately 14% of the sample, which has approximately 550,000 distinct CDR3 sequences, 15% to 20% seen once. This specimen consisted of PBMCs, obtained 15 days after the yellow fever booster vaccination. The sequence was collected from a man between 25 and 39 years old who received the YFV17D yellow fever vaccine.

The CDR3 region is CASGTSGTDTQYF. The CDR3 DNA reads as TGTGCCAGCGGGACTAGCGGCACAGATACGCAGTATTTT. The chain uses TRBV9 and TRBJ2-3, with 10 bases identical to TRBD2. Germline trimming cut 7 bases from V and 1 base from J; bases unmatched to any gene: 0. This CDR3 has 13 amino acids. CDR1 and CDR2 from the germline V gene are SGDLS and YYNGEE. Based on the CDR3 plus reference TRBV9 and TRBJ2-3, the full variable domain is DSGVTQTPKHLITATGQRVTLRCSPRSGDLSVYWYQQSLDQGLQFLIQYYNGEERAKGNILERFSAQQFPDLHSELNLSSLELGDSALYFCASGTSGTDTQYFGPGTRLTVL.